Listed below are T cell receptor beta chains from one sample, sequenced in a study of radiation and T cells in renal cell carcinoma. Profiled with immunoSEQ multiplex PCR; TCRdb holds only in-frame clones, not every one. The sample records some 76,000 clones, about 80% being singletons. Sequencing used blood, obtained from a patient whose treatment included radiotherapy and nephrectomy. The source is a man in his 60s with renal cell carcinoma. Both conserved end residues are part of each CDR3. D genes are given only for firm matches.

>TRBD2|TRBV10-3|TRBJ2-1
TGTGCCATCAGTGAGTCGACGATAGCGGGAGTGGATGAGCAGTTCTTC
CAISESTIAGVDEQFF
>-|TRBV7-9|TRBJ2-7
TGTGCCAGCAGCCCTCAGACGAACGTGGGCGAGCAGTACTTC
CASSPQTNVGEQYF
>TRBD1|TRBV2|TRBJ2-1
TGTGCCAGCAGGACCGGGACAGGGGGGAACAATGAGCAGTTCTTC
CASRTGTGGNNEQFF
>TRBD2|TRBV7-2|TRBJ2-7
TGTGCCAGCAGCTTCCTAGCGGATAAATCCTACGAGCAGTACTTC
CASSFLADKSYEQYF
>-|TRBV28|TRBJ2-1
TGTGCCAGCAGTTTCAGAGCGAGGGGCTACAATGAGCAGTTCTTC
CASSFRARGYNEQFF
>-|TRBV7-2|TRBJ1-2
TGTGCCAGCAGCTTAAGTGGGGGGTATGGCTACACCTTC
CASSLSGGYGYTF
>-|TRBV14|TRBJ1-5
TGTGCCAGCAGCCCACAAAGCAATCAGCCCCAGCATTTT
CASSPQSNQPQHF
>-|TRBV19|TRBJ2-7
TGTGCCAGTAGCCGTGGAGGCGCGCTTGGGTACGAGCAGTACTTC
CASSRGGALGYEQYF
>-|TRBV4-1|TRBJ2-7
TGCGCCAGCAGCCAAGTACAAGGGGCCCCACACGAGCAGTACTTC
CASSQVQGAPHEQYF
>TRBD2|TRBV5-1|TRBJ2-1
TGCGCCAGCGCTCCCCGGGACTACGGCAATGAGCAGTTCTTC
CASAPRDYGNEQFF
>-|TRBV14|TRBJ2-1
TGTGCCAGCAGCCAAGAAACCGGGACGCTTCCCTACAATGAGCAGTTCTTC
CASSQETGTLPYNEQFF
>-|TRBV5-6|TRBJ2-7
TGTGCCAGCAGCTTGGCCGGGGAAACCTACGAGCAGTACTTC
CASSLAGETYEQYF
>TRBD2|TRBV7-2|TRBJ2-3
TGTGCCAGCAGCTCCTCCCCGAGCGGGGGTCTCGATACGCAGTATTTT
CASSSSPSGGLDTQYF
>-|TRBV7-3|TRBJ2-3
TGTGCCAGCAGCTTATACGGCAGCACAGATACGCAGTATTTT
CASSLYGSTDTQYF
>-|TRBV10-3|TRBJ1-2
TGTGCCATCAGCCCAGTGGGGATACAGAAGAACTATGGCTACACCTTC
CAISPVGIQKNYGYTF